This T cell receptor (beta chain) was documented in a study of T cell responses to AZD1222 COVID-19 vaccine. Assay: immunoSEQ multiplex PCR; the TCRdb copy retains only in-frame clones and omits some. The sample includes 180,000 or so clones, about 88% seen only once; the top ten take 1.6%. Findings and caveats of the study: Samples come after the peak T cell response, not at day 14. Vaccine-associated CD4 TCRs spanned spike, dominant at 160-218 and 743-854. Mostly white British, mostly female donors; authors suggested clonal diversity may be underestimated.

In the case of this clone: Antigen: not known.

Germline CDR1 is SEHNR and CDR2 is FQNEAQ (reference sequence). Losses at the gene ends were 5 bases for V and 11 bases for J; bases not matched to a gene: 15. The CDR3 loop spans 15 amino acids. The source is an adult in good health. This material consisted of peripheral blood, taken on day 0 of AZD1222 vaccination. The V call is TRBV7-9, the J call TRBJ1-2; 9 nucleotides match TRBD1. The CDR3 loop reads CASSLSAGTGKGYTF. In nucleotides, the CDR3 is TGTGCCAGCAGCCTTAGTGCCGGGACAGGGAAAGGTTACACCTTC.